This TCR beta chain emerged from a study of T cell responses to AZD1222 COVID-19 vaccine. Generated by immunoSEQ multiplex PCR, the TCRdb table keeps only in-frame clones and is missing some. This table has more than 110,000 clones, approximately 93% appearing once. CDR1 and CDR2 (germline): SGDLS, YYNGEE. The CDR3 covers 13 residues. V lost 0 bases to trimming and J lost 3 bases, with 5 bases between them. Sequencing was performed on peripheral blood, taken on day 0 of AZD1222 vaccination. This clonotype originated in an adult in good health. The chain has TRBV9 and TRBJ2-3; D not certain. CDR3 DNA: TGTGCCAGCAGCGTAGCTCGGACAGATACGCAGTATTTT. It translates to CASSVARTDTQYF.